This is a list of T cell receptor beta chains from one sample in a study of T cell repertoires in cytomegalovirus infection. TCRdb independently ran MiXCR on the reads; one entry per CDR3 protein. Of 510,000 or so distinct CDR3 sequences in the sample, about a quarter were seen once. What was sequenced was PBMCs. These receptors were taken from a human donor in good health (CMV status not recorded). Some clones in this sample may be carry-over from other donors' samples. CDR3s include the opening cysteine and the closing phenylalanine or tryptophan. The D gene is left open where the match is weak. The size of a clone is reported for some rows only, either as once, few or many, or as a class for expanded clones.

j_gene: TRBJ1-2; d_gene: TRBD1; abundance: .; v_gene: TRBV7-8; CDR3aa: CASSPRTGTINYGYTF; CDR3nt: TGTGCCAGCAGCCCGCGGACAGGGACGATTAACTATGGCTACACCTTC
j_gene: TRBJ1-6; d_gene: .; abundance: once; v_gene: TRBV7-2; CDR3aa: CASTLTGGGDSPLHF; CDR3nt: TGTGCCAGCACCCTGACGGGCGGTGGGGATTCACCCCTCCACTTT
j_gene: TRBJ2-5; d_gene: TRBD2; abundance: .; v_gene: TRBV6-5; CDR3aa: CASSYRLAGGGNQETQYF; CDR3nt: TGTGCCAGCAGTTACCGGTTAGCGGGAGGGGGGAACCAAGAGACCCAGTACTTC
j_gene: TRBJ2-3; d_gene: .; abundance: many; v_gene: TRBV12-3/TRBV12-4; CDR3aa: CASSPGTLPGELTDTQYF; CDR3nt: TGTGCCAGCAGCCCCGGCACGCTCCCCGGAGAGCTCACAGATACGCAGTATTTT
j_gene: TRBJ2-1; d_gene: TRBD1; abundance: .; v_gene: TRBV28; CDR3aa: CASRNGQGGEQFF; CDR3nt: TGTGCCAGCAGAAATGGACAGGGGGGTGAGCAGTTCTTC
j_gene: TRBJ2-1; d_gene: .; abundance: .; v_gene: TRBV6-6; CDR3aa: CASSELGPSTVNSPRRDEQFF; CDR3nt: TGTGCCAGCAGTGAGCTGGGTCCTTCGACAGTTAATAGCCCTAGGAGGGATGAGCAGTTCTTC
j_gene: TRBJ2-7; d_gene: .; abundance: few; v_gene: TRBV10-3; CDR3aa: CAISEWRGQNEQYF; CDR3nt: TGTGCCATCAGTGAATGGAGGGGGCAGAACGAGCAGTACTTC
j_gene: TRBJ2-1; d_gene: TRBD2; abundance: .; v_gene: TRBV7-2; CDR3aa: CASSFSGSANEQFF; CDR3nt: TGTGCCAGCAGCTTTAGCGGGTCGGCCAATGAGCAGTTCTTC
j_gene: TRBJ2-1; d_gene: TRBD2; abundance: .; v_gene: TRBV29-1; CDR3aa: CSVERGTSGLYNEQFF; CDR3nt: TGCAGCGTTGAGAGGGGAACTAGCGGACTTTACAATGAGCAGTTCTTC
j_gene: TRBJ2-7; d_gene: TRBD2; abundance: .; v_gene: TRBV11-2; CDR3aa: CASSLGLAGVVHEQYF; CDR3nt: TGTGCCAGCAGCTTGGGCCTAGCGGGAGTGGTCCACGAGCAGTACTTC
j_gene: TRBJ2-6; d_gene: TRBD1; abundance: .; v_gene: TRBV6-1; CDR3aa: CASSPGTGAGANVLTF; CDR3nt: TGTGCCAGCAGCCCTGGGACAGGGGCTGGGGCCAACGTCCTGACTTTC
j_gene: TRBJ1-1; d_gene: .; abundance: .; v_gene: TRBV24-1; CDR3aa: CATSEGGGTEAFF; CDR3nt: TGTGCCACCAGTGAGGGAGGTGGCACTGAAGCTTTCTTT
j_gene: TRBJ2-7; d_gene: TRBD2; abundance: many; v_gene: TRBV7-2; CDR3aa: CASSLLAGDYEQYF; CDR3nt: TGTGCCAGCAGCCTTCTAGCGGGAGACTACGAGCAGTACTTC
j_gene: TRBJ1-1; d_gene: .; abundance: .; v_gene: TRBV5-1; CDR3aa: CASSGREVTEAFF; CDR3nt: TGCGCCAGCAGTGGCAGGGAAGTAACTGAAGCTTTCTTT
j_gene: TRBJ1-4; d_gene: TRBD1; abundance: few; v_gene: TRBV28; CDR3aa: CASRRTGTGGMELFF; CDR3nt: TGTGCCAGCAGGCGTACCGGGACAGGGGGCATGGAACTGTTTTTT
j_gene: TRBJ2-5; d_gene: TRBD1; abundance: .; v_gene: TRBV18; CDR3aa: CASSTQLTGYQETQYF; CDR3nt: TGTGCCAGCTCAACACAACTGACAGGGTACCAAGAGACCCAGTACTTC
j_gene: TRBJ2-2; d_gene: TRBD2; abundance: many; v_gene: TRBV6-2/TRBV6-3; CDR3aa: CASSYSTSGRVAGELFF; CDR3nt: TGTGCCAGCAGTTACTCGACTAGCGGGAGGGTTGCCGGGGAGCTGTTTTTT
j_gene: TRBJ2-1; d_gene: .; abundance: .; v_gene: TRBV7-4; CDR3aa: CASSLVGEAEQFF; CDR3nt: TGTGCCAGCAGCTTAGTCGGTGAAGCTGAGCAGTTCTTC
j_gene: TRBJ2-7; d_gene: TRBD1; abundance: few; v_gene: TRBV4-2; CDR3aa: CASSPGQDSYEQYF; CDR3nt: TGTGCCAGCAGCCCGGGACAGGACTCCTACGAGCAGTACTTC
j_gene: TRBJ1-1; d_gene: TRBD1; abundance: .; v_gene: TRBV20-1; CDR3aa: CSARPRTGNTEAFF; CDR3nt: TGCAGTGCTAGACCACGGACAGGAAACACTGAAGCTTTCTTT
j_gene: TRBJ2-1; d_gene: .; abundance: .; v_gene: TRBV7-2; CDR3aa: CASTGREGNEQFF; CDR3nt: TGTGCCAGCACCGGGCGGGAAGGCAATGAGCAGTTCTTC
j_gene: TRBJ2-1; d_gene: .; abundance: .; v_gene: TRBV20-1; CDR3aa: CSARGRSNEQFF; CDR3nt: TGCAGTGCTAGAGGGAGGAGCAATGAGCAGTTCTTC
j_gene: TRBJ2-1; d_gene: .; abundance: .; v_gene: TRBV7-1; CDR3aa: CASSPGQEEQFF; CDR3nt: TGTGCCAGCAGCCCAGGACAAGAGGAGCAGTTCTTC
j_gene: TRBJ1-2; d_gene: TRBD1; abundance: .; v_gene: TRBV2; CDR3aa: CASQTGLAGYTF; CDR3nt: TGTGCCAGCCAGACAGGGTTGGCTGGCTACACCTTC
j_gene: TRBJ2-1; d_gene: .; abundance: .; v_gene: TRBV6-2/TRBV6-3; CDR3aa: CASNQVGIRASYNEQFF; CDR3nt: TGTGCCAGCAACCAAGTGGGGATCCGGGCCTCCTACAATGAGCAGTTCTTC
j_gene: TRBJ1-2; d_gene: TRBD1; abundance: .; v_gene: TRBV18; CDR3aa: CASSRIGQGNRYTF; CDR3nt: TGTGCCAGCTCACGTATAGGACAGGGGAATCGCTACACCTTC
j_gene: TRBJ1-5; d_gene: .; abundance: few; v_gene: TRBV25-1; CDR3aa: CASTPSGGGNQPQHF; CDR3nt: TGTGCCAGCACCCCTTCCGGCGGGGGCAATCAGCCCCAGCATTTT
j_gene: TRBJ1-2; d_gene: .; abundance: .; v_gene: TRBV7-4; CDR3aa: CASSLEGTPHGYTF; CDR3nt: TGTGCCAGCAGCTTAGAGGGGACACCTCATGGCTACACCTTC